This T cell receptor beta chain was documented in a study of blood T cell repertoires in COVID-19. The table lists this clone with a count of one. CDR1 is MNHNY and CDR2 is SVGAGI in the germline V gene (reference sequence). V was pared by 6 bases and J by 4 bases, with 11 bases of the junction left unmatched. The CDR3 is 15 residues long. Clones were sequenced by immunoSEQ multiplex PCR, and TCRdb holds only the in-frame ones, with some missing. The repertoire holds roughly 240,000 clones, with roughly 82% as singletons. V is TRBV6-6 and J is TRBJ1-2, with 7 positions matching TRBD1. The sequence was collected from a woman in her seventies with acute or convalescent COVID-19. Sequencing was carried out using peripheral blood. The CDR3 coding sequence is TGTGCCAGCAGAGAAACGACAGGGATTTTCTATGGCTACACCTTC. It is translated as CASRETTGIFYGYTF.